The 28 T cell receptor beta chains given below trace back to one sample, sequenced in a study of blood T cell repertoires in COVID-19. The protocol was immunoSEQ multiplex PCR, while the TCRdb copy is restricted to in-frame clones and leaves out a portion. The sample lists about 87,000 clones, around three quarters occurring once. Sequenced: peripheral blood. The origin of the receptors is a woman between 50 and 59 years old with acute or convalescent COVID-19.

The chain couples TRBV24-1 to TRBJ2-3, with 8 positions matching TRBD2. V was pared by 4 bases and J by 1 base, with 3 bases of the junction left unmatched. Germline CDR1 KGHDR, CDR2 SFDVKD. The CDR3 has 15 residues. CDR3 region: CATSDSAGGTDTQYF. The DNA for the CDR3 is TGTGCCACCAGTGACTCAGCGGGGGGCACAGATACGCAGTATTTT.

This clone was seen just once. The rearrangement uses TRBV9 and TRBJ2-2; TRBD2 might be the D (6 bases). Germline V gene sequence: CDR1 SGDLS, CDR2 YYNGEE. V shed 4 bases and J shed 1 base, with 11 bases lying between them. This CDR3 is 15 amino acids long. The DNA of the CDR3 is TGTGCCAGCAGCCCGTGGGGGGTGAACACCGGGGAGCTGTTTTTT. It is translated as CASSPWGVNTGELFF. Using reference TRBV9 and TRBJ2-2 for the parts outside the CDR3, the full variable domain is DSGVTQTPKHLITATGQRVTLRCSPRSGDLSVYWYQQSLDQGLQFLIQYYNGEERAKGNILERFSAQQFPDLHSELNLSSLELGDSALYFCASSPWGVNTGELFFGEGSRLTVL.

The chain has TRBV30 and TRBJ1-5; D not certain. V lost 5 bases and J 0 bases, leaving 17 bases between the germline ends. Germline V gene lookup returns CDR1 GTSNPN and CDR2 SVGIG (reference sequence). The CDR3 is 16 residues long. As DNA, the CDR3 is TGTGCCTGGGGACGAGGTCCGGCACTTAGCAATCAGCCCCAGCATTTT. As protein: CAWGRGPALSNQPQHF. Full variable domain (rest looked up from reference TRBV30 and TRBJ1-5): SQTIHQWPATLVQPVGSPLSLECTVEGTSNPNLYWYRQAAGRGLQLLFYSVGIGQISSEVPQNLSASRPQDRQFILSSKKLLLSDSGFYLCAWGRGPALSNQPQHFGDGTRLSIL.

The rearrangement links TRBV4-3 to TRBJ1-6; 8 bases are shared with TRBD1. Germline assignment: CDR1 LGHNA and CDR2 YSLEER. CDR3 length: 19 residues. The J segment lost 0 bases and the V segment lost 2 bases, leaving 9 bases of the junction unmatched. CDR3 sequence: CASSQNRGVRSSYNSPLHF. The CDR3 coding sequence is TGCGCCAGCAGCCAAAACAGGGGGGTTAGGAGCTCCTATAATTCACCCCTCCACTTT.

CDR3 region: CSVAGADSTIYF. The CDR3 bases are TGCAGCGTTGCAGGGGCCGACAGCACCATATATTTT. The V gene is TRBV29-1, the J gene TRBJ1-3; TRBD1 might be the D (6 bases). V lost 4 bases and J lost 9, with 13 bases in between. CDR1 and CDR2 (germline): SQVTM, ANQGSEA. The CDR3 has 12 residues.

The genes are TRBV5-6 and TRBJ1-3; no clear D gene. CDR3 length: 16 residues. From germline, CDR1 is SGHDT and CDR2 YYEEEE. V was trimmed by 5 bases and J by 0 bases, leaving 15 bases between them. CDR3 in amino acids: CASRRGRQLSGNTIYF. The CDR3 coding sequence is TGTGCCAGCAGACGGGGAAGGCAGCTCTCTGGAAACACCATATATTTT.

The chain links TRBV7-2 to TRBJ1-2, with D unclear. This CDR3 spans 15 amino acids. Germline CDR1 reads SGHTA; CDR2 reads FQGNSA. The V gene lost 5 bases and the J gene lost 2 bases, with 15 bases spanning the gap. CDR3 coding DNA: TGTGCCAGCAGCCCCGACCCAGGTTTGAACTATGGCTACACCTTC. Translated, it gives CASSPDPGLNYGYTF.

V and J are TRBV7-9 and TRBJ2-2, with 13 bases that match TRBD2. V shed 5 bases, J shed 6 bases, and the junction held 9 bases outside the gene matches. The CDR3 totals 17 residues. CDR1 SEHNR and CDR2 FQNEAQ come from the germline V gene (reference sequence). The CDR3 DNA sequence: TGTGCCAGCAGCGGAAAAACTAGCGGGGGGGCCCCCGGGGAGCTGTTTTTT. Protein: CASSGKTSGGAPGELFF.

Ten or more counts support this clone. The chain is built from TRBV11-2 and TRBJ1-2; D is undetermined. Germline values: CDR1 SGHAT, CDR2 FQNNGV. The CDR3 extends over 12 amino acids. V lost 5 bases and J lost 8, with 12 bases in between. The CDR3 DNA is TGTGCCAGCAGCCCAGGAAGCGGGGGCTACACCTTC. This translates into CASSPGSGGYTF.

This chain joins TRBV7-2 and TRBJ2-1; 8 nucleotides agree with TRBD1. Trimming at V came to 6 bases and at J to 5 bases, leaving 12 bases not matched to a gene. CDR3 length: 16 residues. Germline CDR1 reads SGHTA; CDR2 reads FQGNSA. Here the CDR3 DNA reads TGTGCCAGCAGTCGATCCTCAGGGGGCGGACACAATGAGCAGTTCTTC. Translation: CASSRSSGGGHNEQFF.

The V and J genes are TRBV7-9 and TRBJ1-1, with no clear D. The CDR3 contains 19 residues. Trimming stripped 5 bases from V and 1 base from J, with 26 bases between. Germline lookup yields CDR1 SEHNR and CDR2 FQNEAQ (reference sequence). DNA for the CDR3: TGTGCCAGCAGCCCCCGAGGGATCGACACCATTATTAAGAACACTGAAGCTTTCTTT. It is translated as CASSPRGIDTIIKNTEAFF.

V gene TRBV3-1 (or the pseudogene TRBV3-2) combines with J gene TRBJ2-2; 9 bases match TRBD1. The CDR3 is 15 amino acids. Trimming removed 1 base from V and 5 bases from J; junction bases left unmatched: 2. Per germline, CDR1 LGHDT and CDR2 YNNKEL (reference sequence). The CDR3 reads CASSQGGTGTGELFF. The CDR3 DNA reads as TGTGCCAGCAGCCAAGGGGGGACAGGGACCGGGGAGCTGTTTTTT.

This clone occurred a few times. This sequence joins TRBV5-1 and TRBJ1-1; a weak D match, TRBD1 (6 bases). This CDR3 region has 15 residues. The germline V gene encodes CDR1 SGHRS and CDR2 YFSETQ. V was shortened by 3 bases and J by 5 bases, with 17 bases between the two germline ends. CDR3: CASSSGWAGETEAFF. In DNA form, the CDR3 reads TGCGCCAGCAGCTCCGGTTGGGCAGGGGAAACTGAAGCTTTCTTT.

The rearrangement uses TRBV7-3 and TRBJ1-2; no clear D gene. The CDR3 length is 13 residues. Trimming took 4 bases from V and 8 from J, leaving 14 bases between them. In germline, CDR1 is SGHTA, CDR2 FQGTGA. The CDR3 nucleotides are TGTGCCAGCAGCTCCCGAGAGCGCGAGGGCTACACCTTC. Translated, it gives CASSSREREGYTF.

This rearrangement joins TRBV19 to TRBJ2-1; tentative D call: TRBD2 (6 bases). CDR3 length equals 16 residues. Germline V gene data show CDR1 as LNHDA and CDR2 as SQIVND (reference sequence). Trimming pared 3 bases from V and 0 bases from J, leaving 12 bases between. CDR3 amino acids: CASSMSAGSSYNEQFF. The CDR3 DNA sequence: TGTGCCAGTAGTATGTCTGCGGGGAGCTCCTACAATGAGCAGTTCTTC.

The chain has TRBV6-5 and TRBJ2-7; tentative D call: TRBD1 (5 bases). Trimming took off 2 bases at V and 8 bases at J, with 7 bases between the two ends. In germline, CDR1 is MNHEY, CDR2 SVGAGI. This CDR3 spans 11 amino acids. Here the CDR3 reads CASSYQGKQYF. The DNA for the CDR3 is TGTGCCAGCAGTTACCAGGGAAAGCAGTACTTC.

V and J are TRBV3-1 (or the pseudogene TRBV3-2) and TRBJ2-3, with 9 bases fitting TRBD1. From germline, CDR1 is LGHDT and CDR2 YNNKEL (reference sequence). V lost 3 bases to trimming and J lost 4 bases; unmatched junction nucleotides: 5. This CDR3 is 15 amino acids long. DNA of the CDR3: TGTGCCAGCAGCCAGGCGGGGACAGGGTCAGATACGCAGTATTTT. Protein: CASSQAGTGSDTQYF.

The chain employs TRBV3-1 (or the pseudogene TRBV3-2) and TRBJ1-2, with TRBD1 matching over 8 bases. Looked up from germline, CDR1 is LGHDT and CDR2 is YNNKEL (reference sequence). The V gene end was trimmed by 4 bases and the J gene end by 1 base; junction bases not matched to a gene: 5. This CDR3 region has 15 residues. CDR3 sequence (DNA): TGTGCCAGCAGCCTGACAGGGGAGTTTAACTATGGCTACACCTTC. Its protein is CASSLTGEFNYGYTF.

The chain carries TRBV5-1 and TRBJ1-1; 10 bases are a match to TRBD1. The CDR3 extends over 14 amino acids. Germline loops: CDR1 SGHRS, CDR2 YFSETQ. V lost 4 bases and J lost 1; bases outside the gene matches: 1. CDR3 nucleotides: TGCGCCAGCAGCGGACAGGGGGGGAACACTGAAGCTTTCTTT. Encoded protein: CASSGQGGNTEAFF. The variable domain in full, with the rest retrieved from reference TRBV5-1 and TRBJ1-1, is KAGVTQTPRYLIKTRGQQVTLSCSPISGHRSVSWYQQTPGQGLQFLFEYFSETQRNKGNFPGRFSGRQFSNSRSEMNVSTLELGDSALYLCASSGQGGNTEAFFGQGTRLTVV.

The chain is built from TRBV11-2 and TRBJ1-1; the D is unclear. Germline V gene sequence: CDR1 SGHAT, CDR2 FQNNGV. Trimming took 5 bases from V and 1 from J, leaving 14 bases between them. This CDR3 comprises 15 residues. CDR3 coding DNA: TGTGCCAGCAGCCAAGCGCAACTTAGGAACACTGAAGCTTTCTTT. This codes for CASSQAQLRNTEAFF.

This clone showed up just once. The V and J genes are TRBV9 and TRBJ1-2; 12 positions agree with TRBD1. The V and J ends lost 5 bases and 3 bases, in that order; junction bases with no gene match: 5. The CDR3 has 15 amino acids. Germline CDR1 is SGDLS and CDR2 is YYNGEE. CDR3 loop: CASSGTGGRDYGYTF. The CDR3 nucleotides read TGTGCCAGCAGTGGGACAGGGGGCAGGGACTATGGCTACACCTTC.

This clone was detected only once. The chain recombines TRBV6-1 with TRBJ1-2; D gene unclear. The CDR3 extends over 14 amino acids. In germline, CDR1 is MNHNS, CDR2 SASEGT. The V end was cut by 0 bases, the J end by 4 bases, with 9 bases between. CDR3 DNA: TGTGCCAGCAGTGAAGCGCGGGAGATCTATGGCTACACCTTC. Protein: CASSEAREIYGYTF.

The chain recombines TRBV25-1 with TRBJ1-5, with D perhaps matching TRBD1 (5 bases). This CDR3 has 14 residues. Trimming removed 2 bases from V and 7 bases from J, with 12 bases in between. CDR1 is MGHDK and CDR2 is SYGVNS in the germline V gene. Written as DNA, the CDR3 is TGTGCCAGCAGTGAACCAGGGATCGGCCAGCCCCAGCATTTT. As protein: CASSEPGIGQPQHF.

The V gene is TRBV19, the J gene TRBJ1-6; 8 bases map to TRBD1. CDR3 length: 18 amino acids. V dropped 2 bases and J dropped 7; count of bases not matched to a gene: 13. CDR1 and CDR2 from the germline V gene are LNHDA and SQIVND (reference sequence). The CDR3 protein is CASSIRASTGAVNSPLHF. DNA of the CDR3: TGTGCCAGTAGTATACGAGCCTCGACAGGGGCCGTGAATTCACCCCTCCACTTT.

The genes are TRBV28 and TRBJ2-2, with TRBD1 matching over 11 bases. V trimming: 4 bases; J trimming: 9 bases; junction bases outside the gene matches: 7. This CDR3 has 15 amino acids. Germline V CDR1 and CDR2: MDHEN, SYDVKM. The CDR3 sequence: CASSSPGQGDRELFF. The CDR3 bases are TGTGCCAGCAGTTCGCCGGGACAGGGGGACAGGGAGCTGTTTTTT.

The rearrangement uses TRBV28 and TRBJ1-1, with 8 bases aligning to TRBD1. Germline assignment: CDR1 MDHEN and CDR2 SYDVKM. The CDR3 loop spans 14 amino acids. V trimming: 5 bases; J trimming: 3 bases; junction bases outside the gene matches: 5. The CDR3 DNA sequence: TGTGCCAGCAGTCTACAGGGGGTGGACACTGAAGCTTTCTTT. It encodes CASSLQGVDTEAFF.

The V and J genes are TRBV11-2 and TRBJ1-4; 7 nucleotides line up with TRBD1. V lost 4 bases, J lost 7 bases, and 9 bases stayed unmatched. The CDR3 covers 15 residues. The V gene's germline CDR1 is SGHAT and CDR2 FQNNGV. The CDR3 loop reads CASSSMTGRSEKLFF. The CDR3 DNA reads TGTGCCAGCAGCTCGATGACAGGGAGGAGTGAAAAACTGTTTTTT.

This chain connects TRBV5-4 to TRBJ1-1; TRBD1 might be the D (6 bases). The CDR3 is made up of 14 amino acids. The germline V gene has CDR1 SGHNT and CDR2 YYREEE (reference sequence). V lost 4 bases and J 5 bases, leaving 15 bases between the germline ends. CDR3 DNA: TGTGCCAGCAGCCCACAGGGATCCAGGACTGAAGCTTTCTTT. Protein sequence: CASSPQGSRTEAFF. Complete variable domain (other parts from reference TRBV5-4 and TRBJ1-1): ETGVTQSPTHLIKTRGQQVTLRCSSQSGHNTVSWYQQALGQGPQFIFQYYREEENGRGNFPPRFSGLQFPNYSSELNVNALELDDSALYLCASSPQGSRTEAFFGQGTRLTVV.